The rows below give T cell receptor beta chains drawn from one sample of a study of cytomegalovirus exposure and HLA in healthy donors. Sequencing used immunoSEQ multiplex PCR; TCRdb keeps in-frame clones, though not all of them. The repertoire consists of 130,000 to 150,000 clones, with over 70% occurring once and the leading ten covering just under 1%. The sequencing sample was made of PBMCs. All receptors come from a man aged 18 to 29 in good health and CMV-seronegative. CDR3s include the opening cysteine and the closing phenylalanine or tryptophan. The D gene is left open where the match is weak. Expanded clones get a size class; other rows say once, few or many, or leave the size out.

V: TRBV29-1; J: TRBJ2-5; size: -; D: -; CDR3: CSVEDLGAPGETQYF; DNA: TGCAGCGTTGAAGATTTGGGGGCGCCTGGGGAGACCCAGTACTTC
V: TRBV10-3; J: TRBJ1-2; size: -; D: -; CDR3: CAISESGGYTF; DNA: TGTGCCATCAGTGAGTCGGGCGGCTACACCTTC
V: TRBV18; J: TRBJ1-2; size: -; D: -; CDR3: CASSFSQGPTGVDTF; DNA: TGTGCCAGCTCATTCTCGCAGGGTCCCACTGGGGTCGACACCTTC
V: TRBV2; J: TRBJ2-6; size: few; D: -; CDR3: CASSESGAGANVLTF; DNA: TGTGCCAGCAGTGAATCCGGGGCTGGGGCCAACGTCCTGACTTTC
V: TRBV4-3; J: TRBJ1-2; size: few; D: TRBD1; CDR3: CASSQERTGDYGYTF; DNA: TGCGCCAGCAGCCAAGAGCGGACAGGGGACTATGGCTACACCTTC
V: TRBV11-1; J: TRBJ1-6; size: -; D: -; CDR3: CASKPSRGYNSPLHF; DNA: TGTGCCAGTAAACCATCCCGGGGCTATAATTCACCCCTCCACTTT
V: TRBV4-3; J: TRBJ2-4; size: -; D: -; CDR3: CASSQDQGAWGNIQYF; DNA: TGCGCCAGCAGCCAAGATCAAGGGGCATGGGGAAACATTCAGTACTTC
V: TRBV4-1; J: TRBJ1-5; size: -; D: -; CDR3: CASSHLDSREQPQHF; DNA: TGCGCCAGCAGCCATCTCGACAGCCGGGAGCAGCCCCAGCATTTT
V: TRBV4-1; J: TRBJ1-2; size: -; D: -; CDR3: CASSQVLDSPYGYTF; DNA: TGCGCCAGCAGCCAAGTCCTGGACAGCCCCTATGGCTACACCTTC
V: TRBV30; J: TRBJ1-2; size: -; D: -; CDR3: CAWSATDYGYTF; DNA: TGTGCCTGGAGTGCGACAGACTATGGCTACACCTTC
V: TRBV14; J: TRBJ1-1; size: -; D: TRBD1; CDR3: CASSQEWGQATPEAFF; DNA: TGTGCCAGCAGCCAAGAGTGGGGACAGGCAACTCCCGAAGCTTTCTTT
V: TRBV11-1; J: TRBJ2-1; size: -; D: -; CDR3: CASSLVGGISYNEQFF; DNA: TGTGCCAGCAGCTTAGTAGGGGGAATCTCCTACAATGAGCAGTTCTTC
V: TRBV4-3; J: TRBJ1-1; size: few; D: -; CDR3: CASSQAGETEAFF; DNA: TGCGCCAGCAGCCAAGCAGGGGAGACTGAAGCTTTCTTT
V: TRBV5-1; J: TRBJ2-7; size: -; D: -; CDR3: CASSLLQPPYEQYF; DNA: TGCGCCAGCAGCTTATTACAGCCCCCCTACGAGCAGTACTTC
V: TRBV27; J: TRBJ2-2; size: few; D: -; CDR3: CASSLVRNTGELFF; DNA: TGTGCCAGCAGTTTAGTTCGGAACACCGGGGAGCTGTTTTTT
V: TRBV5-1; J: TRBJ2-7; size: few; D: -; CDR3: CASSPRQASYEQYF; DNA: TGCGCCAGCAGCCCCAGACAGGCATCCTACGAGCAGTACTTC
V: TRBV10-3; J: TRBJ1-2; size: -; D: TRBD1; CDR3: CAIRTDRDDYGYTF; DNA: TGTGCCATCAGGACTGACAGGGACGACTATGGCTACACCTTC
V: TRBV13; J: TRBJ1-2; size: few; D: TRBD1; CDR3: CASSPRGRDRGPGGYTF; DNA: TGTGCCAGCAGCCCCAGGGGGCGGGACAGGGGGCCTGGTGGCTACACCTTC
V: TRBV5-1; J: TRBJ2-2; size: -; D: -; CDR3: CASSLAGQGGTGELFF; DNA: TGCGCCAGCAGCTTGGCCGGGCAGGGGGGAACCGGGGAGCTGTTTTTT
V: TRBV2; J: TRBJ2-1; size: -; D: TRBD1; CDR3: CASRGTGSSYNEQFF; DNA: TGTGCCAGCAGGGGGACAGGTAGTAGCTACAATGAGCAGTTCTTC
V: TRBV5-6; J: TRBJ1-1; size: once; D: -; CDR3: CASSSPPFGQTMNTEAFF; DNA: TGTGCCAGCAGCTCCCCACCGTTCGGACAGACAATGAACACTGAAGCTTTCTTT
V: TRBV5-1; J: TRBJ2-7; size: once; D: TRBD1; CDR3: CASSFNTGGTYEQYF; DNA: TGCGCCAGCAGTTTTAACACAGGGGGGACCTACGAGCAGTACTTC
V: TRBV7-9; J: TRBJ1-1; size: -; D: -; CDR3: CSSSLGSPPEAFF; DNA: TGTTCCAGCAGCTTAGGTAGCCCCCCTGAAGCTTTCTTT
V: TRBV4-1; J: TRBJ1-2; size: -; D: TRBD1; CDR3: CASSQDRDRLSYGYTF; DNA: TGCGCCAGCAGCCAAGATCGGGACAGATTATCCTATGGCTACACCTTC
V: TRBV13; J: TRBJ1-2; size: -; D: -; CDR3: CASSLGTANYGYTF; DNA: TGTGCCAGCAGCTTAGGGACAGCCAACTATGGCTACACCTTC
V: TRBV7-9; J: TRBJ1-1; size: once; D: TRBD1; CDR3: CAGGGRGAEAFF; DNA: TGTGCCGGTGGGGGCAGGGGGGCTGAAGCTTTCTTT
V: TRBV7-3; J: TRBJ2-7; size: -; D: TRBD2; CDR3: CASSPGLAGAYEQYF; DNA: TGTGCCAGCAGCCCCGGACTAGCGGGGGCCTACGAGCAGTACTTC
V: TRBV9; J: TRBJ1-1; size: few; D: -; CDR3: CASSVGGDTEAFF; DNA: TGTGCCAGCAGCGTAGGCGGGGACACTGAAGCTTTCTTT
V: TRBV5-4; J: TRBJ1-1; size: few; D: -; CDR3: CASSLEGLGTEAFF; DNA: TGTGCCAGCAGCTTGGAGGGGCTGGGCACTGAAGCTTTCTTT
V: TRBV6-5; J: TRBJ1-6; size: few; D: -; CDR3: CASSTRGSYNSPLHF; DNA: TGTGCCAGCAGTACAAGGGGCTCCTATAATTCACCCCTCCACTTT
V: TRBV4-1; J: TRBJ1-2; size: -; D: TRBD1; CDR3: CASSRLGDRVRGYTF; DNA: TGCGCCAGCAGTCGCCTTGGGGACAGGGTTCGTGGCTACACCTTC
V: TRBV2; J: TRBJ1-5; size: -; D: -; CDR3: CASSEEAGAGGQPQHF; DNA: TGTGCCAGCAGTGAAGAGGCGGGGGCAGGAGGACAGCCCCAGCATTTT
V: TRBV11-2; J: TRBJ2-3; size: few; D: -; CDR3: CASSSRSGYTDTQYF; DNA: TGTGCCAGCAGCTCCCGGTCGGGATACACAGATACGCAGTATTTT
V: TRBV19; J: TRBJ1-5; size: -; D: -; CDR3: CASSIPRNSNQPQHF; DNA: TGTGCCAGTAGTATCCCCAGGAATAGCAATCAGCCCCAGCATTTT
V: TRBV4-1; J: TRBJ1-5; size: -; D: -; CDR3: CASSFSTGLNQPQHF; DNA: TGCGCCAGCAGCTTCAGCACAGGGTTGAATCAGCCCCAGCATTTT
V: TRBV4-3; J: TRBJ1-2; size: -; D: -; CDR3: CASSQGAGGGGGSGYTF; DNA: TGCGCCAGCAGCCAAGGAGCGGGCGGGGGCGGTGGGTCTGGCTACACCTTC
V: TRBV30; J: TRBJ1-1; size: -; D: -; CDR3: CAWSEQQNTEAFF; DNA: TGTGCCTGGAGTGAACAGCAGAACACTGAAGCTTTCTTT
V: TRBV5-4; J: TRBJ2-3; size: -; D: TRBD1; CDR3: CASSRDRGTDTQYF; DNA: TGTGCCAGCAGCCGGGACAGGGGCACAGATACGCAGTATTTT
V: TRBV27; J: TRBJ2-7; size: -; D: TRBD2; CDR3: CASSMGGASPYEQYF; DNA: TGTGCCAGCAGTATGGGAGGGGCTTCACCCTACGAGCAGTACTTC
V: TRBV7-2; J: TRBJ2-2; size: -; D: -; CDR3: CASSLDRDPGELFF; DNA: TGTGCCAGCAGCTTAGACAGGGACCCCGGGGAGCTGTTTTTT